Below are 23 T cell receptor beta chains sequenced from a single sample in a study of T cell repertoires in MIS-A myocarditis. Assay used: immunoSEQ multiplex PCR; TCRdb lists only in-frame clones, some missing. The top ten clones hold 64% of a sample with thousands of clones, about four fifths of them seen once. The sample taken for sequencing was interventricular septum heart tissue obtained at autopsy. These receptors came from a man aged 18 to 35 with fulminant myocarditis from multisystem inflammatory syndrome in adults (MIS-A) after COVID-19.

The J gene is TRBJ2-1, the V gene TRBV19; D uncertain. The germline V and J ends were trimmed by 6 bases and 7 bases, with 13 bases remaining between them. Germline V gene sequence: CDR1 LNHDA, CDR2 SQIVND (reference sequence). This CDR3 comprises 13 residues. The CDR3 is CASRPSEINEQFF. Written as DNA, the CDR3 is TGTGCCAGTAGGCCTTCAGAGATTAATGAGCAGTTCTTC.

CDR3: CASSQTGSENEQFF. The CDR3 region has the DNA TGCGCCAGCAGCCAGACAGGCTCGGAAAATGAGCAGTTCTTC. The chain joins TRBV4-3 to TRBJ2-1; D may be TRBD1 (6 bases). This CDR3 is built from 14 residues. Germline V lookup: CDR1 LGHNA, CDR2 YSLEER. Between the trimmed V and J ends, which lost 3 bases and 7 bases, there was a span of 13 bases.

CDR3 amino acids: CASSQGAGEVRPYTF. The CDR3 DNA reads as TGTGCCAGCAGCCAAGGGGCAGGGGAGGTCCGCCCCTACACCTTC. The V and J genes are TRBV4-2 and TRBJ1-2, with D possibly matching TRBD1 (6 bases). This CDR3 is 15 amino acids long. Germline V gives CDR1 LGHNA, CDR2 YNFKEQ. With 1 base removed from V and 10 bases from J, the gap between germline ends came to 19 bases.

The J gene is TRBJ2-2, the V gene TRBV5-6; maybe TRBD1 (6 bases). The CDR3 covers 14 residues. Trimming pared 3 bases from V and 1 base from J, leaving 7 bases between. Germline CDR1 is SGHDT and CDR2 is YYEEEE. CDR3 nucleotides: TGTGCCAGCAGCTCGGGACAGAACACCGGGGAGCTGTTTTTT. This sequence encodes CASSSGQNTGELFF. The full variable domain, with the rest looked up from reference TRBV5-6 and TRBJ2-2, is DAGVTQSPTHLIKTRGQQVTLRCSPKSGHDTVSWYQQALGQGPQFIFQYYEEEERQRGNFPDRFSGHQFPNYSSELNVNALLLGDSALYLCASSSGQNTGELFFGEGSRLTVL.

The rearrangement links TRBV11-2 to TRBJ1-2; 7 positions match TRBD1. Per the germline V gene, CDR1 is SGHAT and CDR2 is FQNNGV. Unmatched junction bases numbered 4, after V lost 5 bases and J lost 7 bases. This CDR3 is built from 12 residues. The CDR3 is CASSQQGFGYTF. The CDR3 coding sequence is TGTGCCAGCAGCCAACAGGGGTTTGGCTACACCTTC.

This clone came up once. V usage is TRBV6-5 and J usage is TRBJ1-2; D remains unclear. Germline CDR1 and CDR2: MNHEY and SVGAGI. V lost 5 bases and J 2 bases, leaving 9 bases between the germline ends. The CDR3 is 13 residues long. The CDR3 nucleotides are TGTGCCAGCAGTAGGGCGGCGAACTATGGCTACACCTTC. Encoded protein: CASSRAANYGYTF.

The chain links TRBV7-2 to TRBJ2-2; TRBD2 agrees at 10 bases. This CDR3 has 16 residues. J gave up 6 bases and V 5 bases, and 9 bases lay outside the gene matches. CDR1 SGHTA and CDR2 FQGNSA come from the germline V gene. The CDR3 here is CASSRRAGGYPGELFF. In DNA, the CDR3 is TGTGCCAGCAGCCGCAGAGCGGGAGGGTATCCCGGGGAGCTGTTTTTT. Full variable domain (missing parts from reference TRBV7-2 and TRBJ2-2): GAGVSQSPSNKVTEKGKDVELRCDPISGHTALYWYRQSLGQGLEFLIYFQGNSAPDKSGLPSDRFSAERTGGSVSTLTIQRTQQEDSAVYLCASSRRAGGYPGELFFGEGSRLTVL.

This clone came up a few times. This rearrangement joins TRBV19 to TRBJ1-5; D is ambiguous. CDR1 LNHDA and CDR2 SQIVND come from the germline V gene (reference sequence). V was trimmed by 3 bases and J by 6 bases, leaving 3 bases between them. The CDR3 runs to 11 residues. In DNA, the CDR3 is TGTGCCAGTAGTATCGGTCAGCCCCAGCATTTT. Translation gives CASSIGQPQHF.

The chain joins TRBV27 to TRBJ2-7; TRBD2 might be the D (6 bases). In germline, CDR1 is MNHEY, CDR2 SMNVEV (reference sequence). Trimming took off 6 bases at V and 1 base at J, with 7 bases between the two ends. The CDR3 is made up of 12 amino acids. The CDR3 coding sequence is TGTGCCAGCAGGGGGGGATCCTACGAGCAGTACTTC. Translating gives CASRGGSYEQYF.

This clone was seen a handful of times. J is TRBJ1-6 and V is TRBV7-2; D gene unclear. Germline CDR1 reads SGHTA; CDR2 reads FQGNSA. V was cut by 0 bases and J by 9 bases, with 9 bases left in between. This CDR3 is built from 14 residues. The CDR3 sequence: CASSLAAVLSPLHF. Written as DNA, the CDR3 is TGTGCCAGCAGCTTAGCGGCAGTACTTTCACCCCTCCACTTT. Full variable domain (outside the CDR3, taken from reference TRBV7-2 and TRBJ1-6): GAGVSQSPSNKVTEKGKDVELRCDPISGHTALYWYRQSLGQGLEFLIYFQGNSAPDKSGLPSDRFSAERTGGSVSTLTIQRTQQEDSAVYLCASSLAAVLSPLHFGNGTRLTVT.

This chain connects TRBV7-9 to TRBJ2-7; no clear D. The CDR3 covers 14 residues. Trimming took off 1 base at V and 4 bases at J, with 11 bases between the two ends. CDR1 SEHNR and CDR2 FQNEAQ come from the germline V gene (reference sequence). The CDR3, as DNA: TGTGCCAGCAGCTTAGATCATCCAGCTTACGAGCAGTACTTC. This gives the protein CASSLDHPAYEQYF.

This CDR3 reads CASSLAGGPMETQYF. DNA of the CDR3: TGCGCCAGCAGCTTGGCGGGGGGGCCGATGGAGACCCAGTACTTC. The J gene is TRBJ2-5, the V gene TRBV5-1; 8 nucleotides agree with TRBD2. The CDR3 consists of 15 residues. Unmatched junction bases numbered 6, after V lost 0 bases and J lost 5 bases. The V gene's germline CDR1 is SGHRS and CDR2 YFSETQ.

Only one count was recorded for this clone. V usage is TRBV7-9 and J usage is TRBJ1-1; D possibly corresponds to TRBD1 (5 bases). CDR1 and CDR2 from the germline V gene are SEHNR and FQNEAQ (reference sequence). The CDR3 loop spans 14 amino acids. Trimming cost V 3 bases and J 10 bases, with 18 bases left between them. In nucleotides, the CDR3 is TGTGCCAGCAGCTTCCGGGACGCCGATAGTTTAGCTTTCTTT. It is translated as CASSFRDADSLAFF.

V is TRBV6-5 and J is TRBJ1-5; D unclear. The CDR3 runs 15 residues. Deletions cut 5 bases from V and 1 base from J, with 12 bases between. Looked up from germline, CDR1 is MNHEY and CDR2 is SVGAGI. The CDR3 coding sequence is TGTGCCAGCAGTCCCCGCCACAAGAGCAATCAGCCCCAGCATTTT. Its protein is CASSPRHKSNQPQHF.

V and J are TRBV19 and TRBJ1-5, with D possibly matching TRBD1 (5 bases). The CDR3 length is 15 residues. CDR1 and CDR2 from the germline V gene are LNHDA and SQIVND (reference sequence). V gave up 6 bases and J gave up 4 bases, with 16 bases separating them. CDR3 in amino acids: CASRRRGMRNQPQHF. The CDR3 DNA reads TGTGCCAGTAGAAGGAGGGGAATGCGGAATCAGCCCCAGCATTTT. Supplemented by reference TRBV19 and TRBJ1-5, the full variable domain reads DGGITQSPKYLFRKEGQNVTLSCEQNLNHDAMYWYRQDPGQGLRLIYYSQIVNDFQKGDIAEGYSVSREKKESFPLTVTSAQKNPTAFYLCASRRRGMRNQPQHFGDGTRLSIL.

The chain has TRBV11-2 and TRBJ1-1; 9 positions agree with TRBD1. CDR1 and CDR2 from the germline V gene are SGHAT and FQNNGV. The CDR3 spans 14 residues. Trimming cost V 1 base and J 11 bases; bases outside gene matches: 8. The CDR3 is CASSLAGTGFGAFF. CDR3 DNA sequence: TGTGCCAGCAGCTTAGCCGGGACAGGGTTTGGGGCTTTCTTT. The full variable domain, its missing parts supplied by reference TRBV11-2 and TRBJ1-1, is EAGVAQSPRYKIIEKRQSVAFWCNPISGHATLYWYQQILGQGPKLLIQFQNNGVVDDSQLPKDRFSAERLKGVDSTLKIQPAKLEDSAVYLCASSLAGTGFGAFFGQGTRLTVV.

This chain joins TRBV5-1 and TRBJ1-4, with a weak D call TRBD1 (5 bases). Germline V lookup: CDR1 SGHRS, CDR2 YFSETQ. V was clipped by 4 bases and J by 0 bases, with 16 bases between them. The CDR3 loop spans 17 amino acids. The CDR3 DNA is TGCGCCAGCAGCCGAGGTCCCGACAGAGCAACTAATGAAAAACTGTTTTTT. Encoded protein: CASSRGPDRATNEKLFF. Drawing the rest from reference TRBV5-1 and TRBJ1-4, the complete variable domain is KAGVTQTPRYLIKTRGQQVTLSCSPISGHRSVSWYQQTPGQGLQFLFEYFSETQRNKGNFPGRFSGRQFSNSRSEMNVSTLELGDSALYLCASSRGPDRATNEKLFFGSGTQLSVL.

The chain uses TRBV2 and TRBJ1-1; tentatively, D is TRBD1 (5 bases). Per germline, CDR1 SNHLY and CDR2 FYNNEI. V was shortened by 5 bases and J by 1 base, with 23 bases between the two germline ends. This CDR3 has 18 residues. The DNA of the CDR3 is TGTGCCAGCAGTCGAATTAGGGGTACCGGCACAGAGAACACTGAAGCTTTCTTT. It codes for CASSRIRGTGTENTEAFF. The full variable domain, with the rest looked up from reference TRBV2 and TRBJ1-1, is EPEVTQTPSHQVTQMGQEVILRCVPISNHLYFYWYRQILGQKVEFLVSFYNNEISEKSEIFDDQFSVERPDGSNFTLKIRSTKLEDSAMYFCASSRIRGTGTENTEAFFGQGTRLTVV.

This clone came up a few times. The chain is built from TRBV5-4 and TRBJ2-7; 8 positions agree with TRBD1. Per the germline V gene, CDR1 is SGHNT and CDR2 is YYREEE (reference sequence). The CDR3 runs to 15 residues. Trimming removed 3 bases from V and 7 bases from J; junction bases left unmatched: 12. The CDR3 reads CASSWWDRREGEQYF. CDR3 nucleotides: TGTGCCAGCAGCTGGTGGGACAGGCGCGAGGGGGAGCAGTACTTC.

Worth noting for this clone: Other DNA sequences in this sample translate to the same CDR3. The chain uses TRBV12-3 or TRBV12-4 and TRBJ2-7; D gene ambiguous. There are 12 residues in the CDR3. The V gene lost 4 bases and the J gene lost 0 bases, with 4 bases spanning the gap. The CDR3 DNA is TGTGCCAGCAGTTCCCGCTCCTACGAGCAGTACTTC. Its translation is CASSSRSYEQYF.

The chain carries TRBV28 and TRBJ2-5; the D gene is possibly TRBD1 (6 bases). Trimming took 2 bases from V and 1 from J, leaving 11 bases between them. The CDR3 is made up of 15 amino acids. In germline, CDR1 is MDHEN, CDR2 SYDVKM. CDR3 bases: TGTGCCAGCAGTTTACCCCAGGGGACCCAAGAGACCCAGTACTTC. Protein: CASSLPQGTQETQYF.

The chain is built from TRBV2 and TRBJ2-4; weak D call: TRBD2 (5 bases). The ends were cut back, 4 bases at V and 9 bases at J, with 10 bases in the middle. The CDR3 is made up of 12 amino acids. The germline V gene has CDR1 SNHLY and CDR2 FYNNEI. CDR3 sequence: CASSVGSRIQYF. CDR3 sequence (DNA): TGTGCCAGCAGTGTTGGGAGCCGCATTCAGTACTTC.

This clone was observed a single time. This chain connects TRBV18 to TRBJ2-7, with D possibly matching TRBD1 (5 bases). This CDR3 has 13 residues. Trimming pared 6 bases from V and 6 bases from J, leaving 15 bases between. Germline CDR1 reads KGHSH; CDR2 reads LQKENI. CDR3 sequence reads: CASSVTDKGEQYF. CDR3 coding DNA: TGTGCCAGCTCCGTGACAGACAAGGGCGAGCAGTACTTC.